This record covers a single T cell receptor (beta chain). What it binds is not known. The source of the sample is a study of cytomegalovirus exposure and HLA in healthy donors. Overall study results and limits: Immune exposure was documented only through CMV serostatus. Donors were assumed by presence/absence analyses to have roughly uniform sequencing depth. At a 0.05 false discovery rate, a later analysis found 18,000 or so TCR beta sequences to be associated with HLA alleles.

PCR used 60 Vbeta primers and 13 Jbeta primers. The assay was immunoSEQ multiplex PCR, and TCRdb's table has in-frame clones only and misses some. The data contain about 55,000 clones, 55% to 85% of them seen just once; the ten biggest clones take up 30% to 40%. The TCR comes from a man aged 35 to 55 in good health and CMV-seropositive. Source material: PBMCs.

CDR3 coding DNA: TGTGCCAGCAGCCAGCACGGACAGGGGGTTGTCGGCTACACCTTC. Its translation is CASSQHGQGVVGYTF. The chain is built from TRBV7-3 and TRBJ1-2; 10 bases are a match to TRBD1. Trimming took 5 bases from V and 8 from J; bases not matched to a gene: 11. Looked up from germline, CDR1 is SGHTA and CDR2 is FQGTGA. This CDR3 is built from 15 residues.